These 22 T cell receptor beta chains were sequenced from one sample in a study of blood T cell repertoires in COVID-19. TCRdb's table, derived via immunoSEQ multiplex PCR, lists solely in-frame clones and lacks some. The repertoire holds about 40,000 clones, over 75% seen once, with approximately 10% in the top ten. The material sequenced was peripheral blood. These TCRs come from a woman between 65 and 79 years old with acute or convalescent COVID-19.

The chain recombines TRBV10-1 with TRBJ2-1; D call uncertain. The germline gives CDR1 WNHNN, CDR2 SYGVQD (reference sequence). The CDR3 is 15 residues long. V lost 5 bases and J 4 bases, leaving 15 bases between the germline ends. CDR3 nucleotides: TGCGCCAGCAGTCTCAGACACGACCTATACAATGAGCAGTTCTTC. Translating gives CASSLRHDLYNEQFF.

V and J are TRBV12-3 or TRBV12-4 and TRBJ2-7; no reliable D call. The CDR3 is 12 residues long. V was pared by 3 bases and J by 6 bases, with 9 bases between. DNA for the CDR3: TGTGCCAGCAGTTTTGAGGTTGGCGAGCAGTACGTC. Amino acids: CASSFEVGEQYV.

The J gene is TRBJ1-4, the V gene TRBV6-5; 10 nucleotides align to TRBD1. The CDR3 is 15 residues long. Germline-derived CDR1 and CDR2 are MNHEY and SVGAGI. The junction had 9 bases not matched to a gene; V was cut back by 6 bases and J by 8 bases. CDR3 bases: TGTGCCAGCAGCCCAAGGACAGGGGGAATAGAAAAACTGTTTTTT. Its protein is CASSPRTGGIEKLFF.

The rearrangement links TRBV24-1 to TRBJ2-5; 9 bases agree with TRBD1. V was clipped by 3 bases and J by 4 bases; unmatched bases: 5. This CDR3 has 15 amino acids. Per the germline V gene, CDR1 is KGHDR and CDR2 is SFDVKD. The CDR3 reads CATSDTRQGGETQYF. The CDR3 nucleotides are TGTGCCACCAGTGATACCCGACAGGGGGGAGAGACCCAGTACTTC.

DNA for the CDR3: TGTGCCAGTACCGGAATTACCCGGGACACAACTAGCACAGATACGCAGTATTTT. Translated: CASTGITRDTTSTDTQYF. The chain has TRBV19 and TRBJ2-3; D is perhaps TRBD1 (6 bases). The ends were cut back, 7 bases at V and 0 bases at J, with 23 bases in the middle. CDR1 and CDR2 from the germline V gene are LNHDA and SQIVND (reference sequence). The CDR3 length is 18 residues.

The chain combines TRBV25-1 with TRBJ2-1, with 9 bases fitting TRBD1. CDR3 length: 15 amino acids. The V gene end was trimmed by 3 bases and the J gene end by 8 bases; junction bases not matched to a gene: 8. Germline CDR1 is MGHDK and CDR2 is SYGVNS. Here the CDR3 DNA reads TGTGCCAGCAGTGAGGGACAGGGTATTTGGGATGAGCAGTTCTTC. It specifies CASSEGQGIWDEQFF.

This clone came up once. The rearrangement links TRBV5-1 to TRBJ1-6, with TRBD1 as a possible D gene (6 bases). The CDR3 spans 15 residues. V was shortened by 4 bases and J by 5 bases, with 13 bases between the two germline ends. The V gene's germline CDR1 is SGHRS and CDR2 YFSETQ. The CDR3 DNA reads TGCGCCAGCAGCCCAGGGGACACCGATAATTCACCCCTCCACTTT. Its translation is CASSPGDTDNSPLHF.

Written as DNA, the CDR3 is TGTGCCAGCAGACCCGGGACAGGCAACAATGAGCAGTTCTTC. Translated, it gives CASRPGTGNNEQFF. V usage is TRBV11-2 and J usage is TRBJ2-1; 8 bases fit TRBD1. This CDR3 region has 14 residues. V shed 6 bases and J 5 bases; nucleotides not matched to a gene: 6. The V gene's germline CDR1 is SGHAT and CDR2 FQNNGV.

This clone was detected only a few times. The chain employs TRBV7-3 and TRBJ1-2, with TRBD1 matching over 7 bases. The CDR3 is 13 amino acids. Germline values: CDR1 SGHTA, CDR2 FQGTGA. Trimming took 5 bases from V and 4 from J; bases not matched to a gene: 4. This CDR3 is CASSQDRSYGYTF. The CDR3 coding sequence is TGTGCCAGCAGCCAGGACAGGAGCTATGGCTACACCTTC. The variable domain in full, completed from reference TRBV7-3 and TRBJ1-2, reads GAGVSQTPSNKVTEKGKYVELRCDPISGHTALYWYRQSLGQGPEFLIYFQGTGAADDSGLPNDRFFAVRPEGSVSTLKIQRTERGDSAVYLCASSQDRSYGYTFGSGTRLTVV.

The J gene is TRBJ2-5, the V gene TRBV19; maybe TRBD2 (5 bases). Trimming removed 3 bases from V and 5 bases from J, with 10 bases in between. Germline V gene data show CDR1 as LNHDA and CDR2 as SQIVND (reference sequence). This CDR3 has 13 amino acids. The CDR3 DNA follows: TGTGCCAGTAGTATTTCGCCGGGGGAGACCCAGTACTTC. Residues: CASSISPGETQYF.

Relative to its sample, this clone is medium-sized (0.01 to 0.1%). CDR3: CASKETSGDVVTQYF. The CDR3 DNA reads as TGCGCCAGCAAGGAGACTAGCGGGGACGTGGTGACCCAGTACTTC. The rearrangement links TRBV5-1 to TRBJ2-5, with TRBD2 identical over 11 bases. This CDR3 comprises 15 residues. Looked up from germline, CDR1 is SGHRS and CDR2 is YFSETQ. V shed 6 bases and J 7 bases; nucleotides not matched to a gene: 11.

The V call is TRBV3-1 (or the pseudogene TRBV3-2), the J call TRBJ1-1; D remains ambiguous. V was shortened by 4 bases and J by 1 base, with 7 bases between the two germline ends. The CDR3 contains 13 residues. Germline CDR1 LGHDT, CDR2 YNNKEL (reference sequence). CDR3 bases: TGTGCCAGCAGCCTCAACACGAACACTGAAGCTTTCTTT. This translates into CASSLNTNTEAFF.

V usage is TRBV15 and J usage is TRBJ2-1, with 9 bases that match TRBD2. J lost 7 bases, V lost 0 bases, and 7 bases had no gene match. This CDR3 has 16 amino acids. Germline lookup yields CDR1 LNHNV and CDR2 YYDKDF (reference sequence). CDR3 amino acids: CATSRDLRAGGNEQFF. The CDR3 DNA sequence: TGTGCCACCAGCAGAGATTTGCGGGCGGGGGGGAATGAGCAGTTCTTC.

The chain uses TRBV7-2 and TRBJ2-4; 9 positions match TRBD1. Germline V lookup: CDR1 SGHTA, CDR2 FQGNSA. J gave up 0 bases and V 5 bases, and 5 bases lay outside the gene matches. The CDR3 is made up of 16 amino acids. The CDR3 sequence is CASSRDRGRAKNIQYF. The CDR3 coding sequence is TGTGCCAGCAGCCGTGACAGGGGGAGAGCCAAAAACATTCAGTACTTC.

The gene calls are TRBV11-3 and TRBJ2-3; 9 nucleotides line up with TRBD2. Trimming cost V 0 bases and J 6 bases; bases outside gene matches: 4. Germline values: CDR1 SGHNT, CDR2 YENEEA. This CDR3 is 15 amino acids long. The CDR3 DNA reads TGTGCCAGCAGCTTAGAGAGCGGGAGGCAGGATACGCAGTATTTT. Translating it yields CASSLESGRQDTQYF.

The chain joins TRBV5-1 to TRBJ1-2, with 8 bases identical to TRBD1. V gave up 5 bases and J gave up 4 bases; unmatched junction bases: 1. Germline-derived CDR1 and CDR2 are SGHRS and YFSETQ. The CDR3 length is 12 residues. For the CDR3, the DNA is TGCGCCAGCAGAGGGACAGGCTATGGCTACACCTTC. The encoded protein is CASRGTGYGYTF.

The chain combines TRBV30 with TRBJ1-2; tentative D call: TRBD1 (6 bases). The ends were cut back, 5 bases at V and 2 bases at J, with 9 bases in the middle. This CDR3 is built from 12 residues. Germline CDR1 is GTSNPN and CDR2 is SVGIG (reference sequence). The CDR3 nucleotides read TGTGCCTGGGAAACAGGGAACTATGGCTACACCTTC. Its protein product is CAWETGNYGYTF.

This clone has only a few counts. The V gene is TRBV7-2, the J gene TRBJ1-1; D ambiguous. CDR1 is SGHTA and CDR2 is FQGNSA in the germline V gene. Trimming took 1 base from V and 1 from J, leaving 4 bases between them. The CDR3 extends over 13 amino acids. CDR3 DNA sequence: TGTGCCAGCAGCTTAGAACAGAACACTGAAGCTTTCTTT. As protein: CASSLEQNTEAFF. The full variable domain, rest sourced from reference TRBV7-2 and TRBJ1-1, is GAGVSQSPSNKVTEKGKDVELRCDPISGHTALYWYRQSLGQGLEFLIYFQGNSAPDKSGLPSDRFSAERTGGSVSTLTIQRTQQEDSAVYLCASSLEQNTEAFFGQGTRLTVV.

The CDR3 spells CASSPGQGRDQPQHF. The CDR3, as DNA: TGTGCCAGCTCACCCGGACAGGGACGGGATCAGCCCCAGCATTTT. V and J are TRBV18 and TRBJ1-5; 8 bases align to TRBD1. The V and J ends lost 3 bases and 5 bases, in that order; junction bases with no gene match: 6. The CDR3 length is 15 residues. Germline CDR1 KGHSH, CDR2 LQKENI.

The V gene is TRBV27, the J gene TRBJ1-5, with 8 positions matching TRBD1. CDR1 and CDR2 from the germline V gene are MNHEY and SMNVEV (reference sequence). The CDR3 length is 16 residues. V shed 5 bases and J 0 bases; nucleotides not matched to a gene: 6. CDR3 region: CASSPWTGYSNQPQHF. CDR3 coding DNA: TGTGCCAGCAGTCCGTGGACAGGGTATAGCAATCAGCCCCAGCATTTT.

The CDR3 protein is CASGLVQGMNTEAFF. The CDR3 nucleotides are TGTGCTAGTGGTTTGGTGCAGGGGATGAACACTGAAGCTTTCTTT. The chain carries TRBV12-5 and TRBJ1-1, with D possibly matching TRBD1 (6 bases). There are 15 residues in the CDR3. Germline loops: CDR1 LGHNT, CDR2 FRNRAP. V was trimmed by 0 bases and J by 0 bases, leaving 8 bases between them.

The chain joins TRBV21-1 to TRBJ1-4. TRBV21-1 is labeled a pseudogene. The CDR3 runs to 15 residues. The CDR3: CASSNLNGCNEKLFF. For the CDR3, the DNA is TGTGCCAGCAGCAATTTAAACGGGTGTAATGAAAAACTGTTTTTT.